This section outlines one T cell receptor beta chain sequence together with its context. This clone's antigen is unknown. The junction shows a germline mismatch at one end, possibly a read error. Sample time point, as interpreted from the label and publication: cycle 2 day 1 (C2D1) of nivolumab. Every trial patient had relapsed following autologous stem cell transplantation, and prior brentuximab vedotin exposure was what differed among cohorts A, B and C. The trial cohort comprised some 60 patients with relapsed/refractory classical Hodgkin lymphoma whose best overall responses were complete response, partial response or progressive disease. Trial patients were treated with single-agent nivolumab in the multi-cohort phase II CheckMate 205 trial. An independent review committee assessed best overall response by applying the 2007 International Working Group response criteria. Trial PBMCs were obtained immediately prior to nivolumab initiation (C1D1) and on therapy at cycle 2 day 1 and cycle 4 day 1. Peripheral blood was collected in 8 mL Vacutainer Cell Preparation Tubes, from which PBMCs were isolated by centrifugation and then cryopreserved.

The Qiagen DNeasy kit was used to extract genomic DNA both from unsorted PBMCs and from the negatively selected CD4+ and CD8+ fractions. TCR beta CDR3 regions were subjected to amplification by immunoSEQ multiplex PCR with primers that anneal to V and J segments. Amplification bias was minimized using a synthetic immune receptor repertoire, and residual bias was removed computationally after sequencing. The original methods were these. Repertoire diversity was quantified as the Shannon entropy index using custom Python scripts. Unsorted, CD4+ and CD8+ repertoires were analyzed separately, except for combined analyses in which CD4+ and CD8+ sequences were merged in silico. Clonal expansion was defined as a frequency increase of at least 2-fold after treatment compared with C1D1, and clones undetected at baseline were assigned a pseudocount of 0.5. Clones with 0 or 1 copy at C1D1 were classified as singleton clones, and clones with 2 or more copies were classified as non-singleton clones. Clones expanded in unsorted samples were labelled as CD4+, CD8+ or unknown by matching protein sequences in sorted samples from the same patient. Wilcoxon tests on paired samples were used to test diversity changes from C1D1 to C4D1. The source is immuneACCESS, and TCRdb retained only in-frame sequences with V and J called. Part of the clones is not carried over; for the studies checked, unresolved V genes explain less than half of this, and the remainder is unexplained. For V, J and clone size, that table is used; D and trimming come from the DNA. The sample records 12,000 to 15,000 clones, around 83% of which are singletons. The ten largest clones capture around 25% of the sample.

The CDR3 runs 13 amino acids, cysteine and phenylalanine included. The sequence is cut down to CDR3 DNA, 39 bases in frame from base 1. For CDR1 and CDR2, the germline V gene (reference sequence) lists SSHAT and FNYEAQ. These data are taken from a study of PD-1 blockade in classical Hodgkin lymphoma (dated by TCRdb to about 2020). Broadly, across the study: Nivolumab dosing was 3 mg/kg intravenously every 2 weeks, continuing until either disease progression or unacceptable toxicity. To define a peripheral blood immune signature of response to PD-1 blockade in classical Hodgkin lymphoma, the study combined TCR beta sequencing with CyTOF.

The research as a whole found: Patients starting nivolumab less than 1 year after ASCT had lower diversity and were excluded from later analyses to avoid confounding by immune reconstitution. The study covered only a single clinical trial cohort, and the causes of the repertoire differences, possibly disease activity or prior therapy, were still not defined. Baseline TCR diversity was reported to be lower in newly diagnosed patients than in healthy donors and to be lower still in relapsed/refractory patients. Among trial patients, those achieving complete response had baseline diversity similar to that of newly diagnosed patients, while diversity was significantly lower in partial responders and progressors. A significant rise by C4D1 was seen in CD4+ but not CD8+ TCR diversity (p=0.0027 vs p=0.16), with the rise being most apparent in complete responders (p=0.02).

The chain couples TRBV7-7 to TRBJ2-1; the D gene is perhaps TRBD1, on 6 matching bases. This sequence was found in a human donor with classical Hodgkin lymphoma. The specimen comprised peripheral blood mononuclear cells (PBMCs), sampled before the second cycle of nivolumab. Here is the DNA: TGTGCTAGCAGCAATACAGGGAACAATGAGCAGTTCTTC. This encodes CASSNTGNNEQFF.